Each of the 18 T cell receptor beta chains below was sequenced from the same sample in a study of shared clonotypes between healthy human individuals. TCRdb keeps only in-frame clones here, not all; method: immunoSEQ multiplex PCR. The data contain 2,100,000 or so clones, around 95% of them singletons. Sequencing input: naive CD4+ T cells sorted from blood. Subset reported: CD45RA+ positively selected. The receptor set was obtained from a man younger than 35 in good health.

V gene TRBV7-9 combines with J gene TRBJ1-3; D gene unclear. This CDR3 has 18 residues. Trimming removed 1 base from V and 0 bases from J, with 16 bases in between. CDR1 and CDR2 (germline): SEHNR, FQNEAQ (reference sequence). CDR3: CASSLVGGGESSGNTIYF. CDR3 DNA: TGTGCCAGCAGCTTAGTCGGTGGCGGGGAGAGCTCTGGAAACACCATATATTTT.

CDR3 bases: TGTGCCAGCAGCCCGGGACAGCCCGAGAACATTCAGTACTTC. Translation gives CASSPGQPENIQYF. The chain uses TRBV7-9 and TRBJ2-4; 7 nucleotides match TRBD1. Germline-derived CDR1 and CDR2 are SEHNR and FQNEAQ (reference sequence). The V segment lost 5 bases and the J segment 7 bases; nucleotides outside the gene matches: 8. The CDR3 spans 14 residues.

This clone has only one observation. Other DNA sequences of this sample code for an identical CDR3. V is TRBV18 and J is TRBJ2-7, with TRBD2 as a possible D gene (5 bases). Germline V gene sequence: CDR1 KGHSH, CDR2 LQKENI. CDR3 length: 14 residues. V was cut by 0 bases and J by 2 bases, with 8 bases left in between. The chain's CDR3 is CASSPPAAAYEQYF. The CDR3 coding sequence is TGTGCCAGCTCACCACCGGCAGCGGCCTACGAGCAGTACTTC.

The V gene is TRBV6-6, the J gene TRBJ2-7, with 8 bases aligning to TRBD1. Germline V lookup: CDR1 MNHNY, CDR2 SVGAGI (reference sequence). This CDR3 has 14 residues. V shed 6 bases, J shed 2 bases, and the junction held 6 bases outside the gene matches. CDR3 loop: CASRTGAEPYEQYF. CDR3 nucleotide sequence: TGTGCCAGCAGGACAGGGGCGGAACCCTACGAGCAGTACTTC.

This sequence joins TRBV28 and TRBJ2-7; unclear D gene. V shed 5 bases and J shed 1 base, with 12 bases lying between them. Germline V gives CDR1 MDHEN, CDR2 SYDVKM. The CDR3 length is 14 residues. In DNA, the CDR3 is TGTGCCAGCAGTCCCGACGGATTTTCCTACGAGCAGTACTTC. As protein: CASSPDGFSYEQYF. Filled out from reference TRBV28 and TRBJ2-7, the complete variable domain reads DVKVTQSSRYLVKRTGEKVFLECVQDMDHENMFWYRQDPGLGLRLIYFSYDVKMKEKGDIPEGYSVSREKKERFSLILESASTNQTSMYLCASSPDGFSYEQYFGPGTRLTVT.

The rearrangement links TRBV28 to TRBJ2-6, with D uncertain. CDR3 size: 14 residues. The germline CDR1 and CDR2 sequences are MDHEN and SYDVKM. Trimming shortened V by 7 bases and J by 2 bases, and 9 bases separated the two germline ends. CDR3 bases: TGTGCCAGCACTCCGAGAACTGGGGCCAACGTCCTGACTTTC. Its translation: CASTPRTGANVLTF.

The rearrangement joins TRBV10-1 to TRBJ2-7; D uncertain. The germline gives CDR1 WNHNN, CDR2 SYGVQD (reference sequence). The CDR3 consists of 14 residues. Trimming removed 3 bases from V and 1 base from J, with 10 bases in between. DNA for the CDR3: TGCGCCAGCAGTGAAAAGACAAGGTCCTACGAGCAGTACTTC. Amino acid sequence: CASSEKTRSYEQYF.

V is TRBV6-5 and J is TRBJ2-1; D possibly corresponds to TRBD1 (5 bases). The V end lost 2 bases, the J end lost 0 bases, and 8 bases lay between the germline ends. The CDR3 spans 15 residues. Germline lookup yields CDR1 MNHEY and CDR2 SVGAGI. The CDR3 sequence: CASSYLGVSYNEQFF. Here the CDR3 DNA reads TGTGCCAGCAGTTACCTAGGGGTCTCCTACAATGAGCAGTTCTTC.

The chain couples TRBV6-1 to TRBJ2-3; D ambiguous. The CDR3 is 16 residues long. V dropped 0 bases and J dropped 4 bases, with 14 bases sitting between them. The V gene's germline CDR1 is MNHNS and CDR2 SASEGT. The CDR3 protein is CASSEAPMPRADTQYF. The CDR3 nucleotides read TGTGCCAGCAGTGAAGCCCCTATGCCAAGGGCAGATACGCAGTATTTT.

J is TRBJ1-5 and V is TRBV29-1; D remains ambiguous. The germline gives CDR1 SQVTM, CDR2 ANQGSEA. The ends were cut back, 7 bases at V and 0 bases at J, with 7 bases in the middle. The CDR3 runs to 12 residues. CDR3 loop: CSAKNSNQPQHF. The CDR3 bases are TGCAGCGCCAAAAATAGCAATCAGCCCCAGCATTTT.

The genes are TRBV5-8 and TRBJ1-4; 11 bases agree with TRBD1. The CDR3 runs 16 residues. The germline CDR1 and CDR2 sequences are SGHTS and YDEGEE. V shed 4 bases and J 8 bases; nucleotides not matched to a gene: 10. This chain's CDR3 is CASSLGQGAKWEKLFF. The CDR3, as DNA: TGTGCCAGCAGCCTCGGACAGGGGGCTAAGTGGGAAAAACTGTTTTTT.

This clone occurred once. For the CDR3, the DNA is TGTGCCAGCAGTGTACTAGTTGAGGAGACCCAGTACTTC. It encodes CASSVLVEETQYF. The V and J genes are TRBV2 and TRBJ2-5, with D perhaps TRBD2 (5 bases). With 4 bases removed from V and 5 bases from J, the gap between germline ends came to 11 bases. Germline V gene data show CDR1 as SNHLY and CDR2 as FYNNEI. The CDR3 runs 13 residues.

The rearrangement links TRBV13 to TRBJ1-1; the match to TRBD1 covers 12 bases. J lost 10 bases, V lost 5 bases, and 8 bases had no gene match. The germline V gene encodes CDR1 PRHDT and CDR2 FYEKMQ (reference sequence). This CDR3 has 14 residues. CDR3 residues: CASSEAGTGGRAFF. As DNA, the CDR3 is TGTGCCAGCAGCGAGGCCGGGACAGGGGGCCGAGCTTTCTTT.

The rearrangement links TRBV4-2 to TRBJ1-2, with D tentatively TRBD1 (5 bases). The CDR3 is 17 amino acids. The ends were cut back, 0 bases at V and 5 bases at J, with 19 bases in the middle. CDR1 and CDR2 from the germline V gene are LGHNA and YNFKEQ. CDR3 loop: CASSQDSQGALRYGYTF. CDR3 bases: TGTGCCAGCAGCCAAGATTCCCAGGGTGCTCTTCGTTATGGCTACACCTTC.

CDR3 residues: CAWSVLSGGVYEQYF. Written as DNA, the CDR3 is TGTGCCTGGAGTGTCTTGTCGGGAGGTGTCTACGAGCAGTACTTC. The chain combines TRBV30 with TRBJ2-7; 7 nucleotides agree with TRBD2. The germline V gene has CDR1 GTSNPN and CDR2 SVGIG (reference sequence). This CDR3 is built from 15 residues. V was clipped by 0 bases and J by 3 bases; unmatched bases: 8.

The chain carries TRBV6-6 and TRBJ2-3; possibly TRBD2 for D (6 bases). The CDR3 loop spans 12 amino acids. Germline CDR1 and CDR2: MNHNY and SVGAGI (reference sequence). In DNA, the CDR3 is TGTGCGGGGCGGGGAAGCACAGATACGCAGTATTTT. Protein sequence: CAGRGSTDTQYF.

This chain joins TRBV6-5 and TRBJ2-7, with 8 bases identical to TRBD2. Looked up from germline, CDR1 is MNHEY and CDR2 is SVGAGI. The J segment lost 7 bases and the V segment lost 2 bases, leaving 13 bases of the junction unmatched. This CDR3 is built from 16 residues. The CDR3 reads CASSYTGSGGPGEQYF. The CDR3 DNA is TGTGCCAGCAGTTACACAGGATCGGGAGGGCCTGGTGAGCAGTACTTC.

The gene calls are TRBV9 and TRBJ2-4; 8 bases align to TRBD1. The CDR3 is 16 residues long. After removal of 4 bases from V and 3 bases from J, the junction contained 9 bases not matched to a gene. The germline gives CDR1 SGDLS, CDR2 YYNGEE. Here the CDR3 reads CASSTSDRVGKNIQYF. DNA for the CDR3: TGTGCCAGCAGCACCTCGGACAGGGTAGGCAAAAACATTCAGTACTTC.